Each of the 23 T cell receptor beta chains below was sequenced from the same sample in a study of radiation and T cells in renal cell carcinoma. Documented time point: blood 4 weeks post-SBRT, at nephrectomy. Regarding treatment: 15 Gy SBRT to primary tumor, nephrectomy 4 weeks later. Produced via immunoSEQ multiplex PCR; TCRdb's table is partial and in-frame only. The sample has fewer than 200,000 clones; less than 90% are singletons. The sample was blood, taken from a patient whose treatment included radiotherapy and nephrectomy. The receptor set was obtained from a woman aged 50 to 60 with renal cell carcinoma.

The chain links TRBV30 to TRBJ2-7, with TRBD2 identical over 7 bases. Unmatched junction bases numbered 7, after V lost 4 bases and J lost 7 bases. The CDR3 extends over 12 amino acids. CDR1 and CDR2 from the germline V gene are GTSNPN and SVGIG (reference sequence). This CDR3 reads CAWKGQGGEQYF. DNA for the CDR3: TGTGCCTGGAAAGGCCAGGGAGGGGAGCAGTACTTC.

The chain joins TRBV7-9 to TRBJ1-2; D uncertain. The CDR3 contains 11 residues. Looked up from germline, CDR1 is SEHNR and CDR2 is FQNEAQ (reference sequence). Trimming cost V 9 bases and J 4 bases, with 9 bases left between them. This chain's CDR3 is CASSRLYGYTF. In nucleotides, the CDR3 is TGTGCCAGTTCCCGACTCTATGGCTACACCTTC. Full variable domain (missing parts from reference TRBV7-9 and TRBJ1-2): DTGVSQNPRHKITKRGQNVTFRCDPISEHNRLYWYRQTLGQGPEFLTYFQNEAQLEKSRLLSDRFSAERPKGSFSTLEIQRTEQGDSAMYLCASSRLYGYTFGSGTRLTVV.

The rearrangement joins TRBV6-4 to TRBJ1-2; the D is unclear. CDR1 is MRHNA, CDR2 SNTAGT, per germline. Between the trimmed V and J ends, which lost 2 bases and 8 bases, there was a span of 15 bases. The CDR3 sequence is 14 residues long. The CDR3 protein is CASSDQDGAGGYTF. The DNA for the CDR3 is TGTGCCAGCAGTGACCAAGACGGAGCGGGAGGCTACACCTTC.

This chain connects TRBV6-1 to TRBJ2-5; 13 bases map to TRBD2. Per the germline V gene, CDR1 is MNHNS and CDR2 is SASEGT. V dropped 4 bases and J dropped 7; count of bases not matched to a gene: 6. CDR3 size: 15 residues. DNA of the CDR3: TGTGCCAGCAGTGTCACTAGCGGGGGGGCGGGGACCCAGTACTTC. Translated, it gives CASSVTSGGAGTQYF.

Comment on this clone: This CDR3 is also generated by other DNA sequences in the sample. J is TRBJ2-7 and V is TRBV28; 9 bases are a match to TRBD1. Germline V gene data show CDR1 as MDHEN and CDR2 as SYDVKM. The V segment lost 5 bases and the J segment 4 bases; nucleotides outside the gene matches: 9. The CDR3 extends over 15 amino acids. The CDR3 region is CASSPPGQGDYEQYF. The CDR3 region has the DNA TGTGCCAGCAGTCCTCCGGGACAGGGCGATTACGAGCAGTACTTC.

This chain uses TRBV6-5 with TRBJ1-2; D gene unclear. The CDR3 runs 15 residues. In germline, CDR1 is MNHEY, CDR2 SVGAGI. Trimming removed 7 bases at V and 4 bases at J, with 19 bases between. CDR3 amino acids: CASTPDLDRSYGYTF. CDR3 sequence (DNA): TGTGCCAGCACCCCGGACCTGGACCGCTCCTATGGCTACACCTTC.

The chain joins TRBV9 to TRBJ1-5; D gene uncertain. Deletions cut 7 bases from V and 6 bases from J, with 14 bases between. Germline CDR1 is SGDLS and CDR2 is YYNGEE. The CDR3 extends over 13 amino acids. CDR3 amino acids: CASSIGYGQPQHF. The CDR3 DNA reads TGTGCCAGCTCCATCGGATACGGTCAGCCCCAGCATTTT.

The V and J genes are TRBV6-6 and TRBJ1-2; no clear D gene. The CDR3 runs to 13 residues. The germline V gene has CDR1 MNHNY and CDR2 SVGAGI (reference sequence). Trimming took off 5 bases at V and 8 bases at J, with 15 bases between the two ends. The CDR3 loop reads CASSTDGTRGYTF. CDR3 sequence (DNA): TGTGCCAGCAGTACGGACGGCACTCGGGGCTACACCTTC.

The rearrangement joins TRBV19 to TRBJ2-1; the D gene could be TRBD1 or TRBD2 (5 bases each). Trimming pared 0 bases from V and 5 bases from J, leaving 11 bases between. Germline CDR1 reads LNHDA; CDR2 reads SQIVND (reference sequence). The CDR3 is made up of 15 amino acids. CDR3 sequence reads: CASSIDGGVHNEQFF. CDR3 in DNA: TGTGCCAGTAGTATAGATGGGGGAGTACACAATGAGCAGTTCTTC.

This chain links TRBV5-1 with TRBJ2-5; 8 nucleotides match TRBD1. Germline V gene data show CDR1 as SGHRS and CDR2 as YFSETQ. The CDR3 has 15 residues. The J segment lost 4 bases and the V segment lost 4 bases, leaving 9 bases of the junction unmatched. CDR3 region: CASSPDRGVAETQYF. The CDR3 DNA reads TGCGCCAGCAGCCCAGACAGGGGAGTTGCAGAGACCCAGTACTTC.

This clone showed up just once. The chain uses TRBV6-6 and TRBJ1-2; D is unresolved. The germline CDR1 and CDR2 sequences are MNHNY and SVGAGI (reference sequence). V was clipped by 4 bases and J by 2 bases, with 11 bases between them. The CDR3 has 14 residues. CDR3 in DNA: TGTGCCAGCAGTTCCGCTTCGGGGAACTATGGCTACACCTTC. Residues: CASSSASGNYGYTF.

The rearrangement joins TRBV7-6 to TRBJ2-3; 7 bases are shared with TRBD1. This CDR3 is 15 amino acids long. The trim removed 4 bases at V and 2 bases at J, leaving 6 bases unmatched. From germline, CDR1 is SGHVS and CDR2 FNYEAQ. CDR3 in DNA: TGTGCCAGCAGCTCCTGGACAGGCAACACAGATACGCAGTATTTT. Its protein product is CASSSWTGNTDTQYF.

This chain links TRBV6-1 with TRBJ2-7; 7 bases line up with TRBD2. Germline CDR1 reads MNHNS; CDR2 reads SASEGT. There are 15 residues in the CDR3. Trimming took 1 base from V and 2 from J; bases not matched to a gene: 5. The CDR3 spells CASSEGGGGAYEQYF. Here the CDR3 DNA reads TGTGCCAGCAGTGAAGGAGGTGGGGGGGCCTACGAGCAGTACTTC.

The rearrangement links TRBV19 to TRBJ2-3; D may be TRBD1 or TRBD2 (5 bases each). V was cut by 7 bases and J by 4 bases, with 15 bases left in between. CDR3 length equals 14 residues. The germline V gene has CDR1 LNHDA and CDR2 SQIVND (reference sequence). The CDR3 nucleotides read TGTGCCAGTACGGCGGCAGGGAGCGCAGATACGCAGTATTTT. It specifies CASTAAGSADTQYF.

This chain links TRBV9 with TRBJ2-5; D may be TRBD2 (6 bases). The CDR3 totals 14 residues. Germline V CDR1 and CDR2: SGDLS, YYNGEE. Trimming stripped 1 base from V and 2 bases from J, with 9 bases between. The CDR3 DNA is TGTGCCAGCAGCGTACGGGAGTTTCAAGAGACCCAGTACTTC. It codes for CASSVREFQETQYF. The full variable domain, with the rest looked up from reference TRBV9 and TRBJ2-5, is DSGVTQTPKHLITATGQRVTLRCSPRSGDLSVYWYQQSLDQGLQFLIQYYNGEERAKGNILERFSAQQFPDLHSELNLSSLELGDSALYFCASSVREFQETQYFGPGTRLLVL.

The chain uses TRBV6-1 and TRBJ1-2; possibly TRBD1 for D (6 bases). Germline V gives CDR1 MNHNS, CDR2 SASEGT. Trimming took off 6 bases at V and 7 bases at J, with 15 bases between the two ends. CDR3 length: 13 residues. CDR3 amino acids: CASSGYRGGGYTF. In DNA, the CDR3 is TGTGCCAGCAGCGGGTATAGGGGGGGTGGCTACACCTTC.

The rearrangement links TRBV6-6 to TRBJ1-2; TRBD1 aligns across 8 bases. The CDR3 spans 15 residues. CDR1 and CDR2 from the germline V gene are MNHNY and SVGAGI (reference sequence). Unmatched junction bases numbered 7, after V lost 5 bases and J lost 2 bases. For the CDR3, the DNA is TGTGCCAGCAGTCCCTCCCGGACAGGGAACTATGGCTACACCTTC. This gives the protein CASSPSRTGNYGYTF.

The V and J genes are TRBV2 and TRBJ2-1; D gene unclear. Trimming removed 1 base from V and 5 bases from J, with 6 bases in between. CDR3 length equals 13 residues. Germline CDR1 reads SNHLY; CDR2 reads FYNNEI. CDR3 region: CASSEDVDNEQFF. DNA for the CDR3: TGTGCCAGCAGTGAAGACGTTGACAATGAGCAGTTCTTC.

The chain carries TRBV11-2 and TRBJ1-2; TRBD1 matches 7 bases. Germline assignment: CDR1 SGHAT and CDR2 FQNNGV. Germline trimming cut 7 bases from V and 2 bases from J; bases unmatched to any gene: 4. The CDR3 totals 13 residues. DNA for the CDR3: TGTGCCAGCAACGTGGACAGGAACTATGGCTACACCTTC. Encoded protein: CASNVDRNYGYTF.

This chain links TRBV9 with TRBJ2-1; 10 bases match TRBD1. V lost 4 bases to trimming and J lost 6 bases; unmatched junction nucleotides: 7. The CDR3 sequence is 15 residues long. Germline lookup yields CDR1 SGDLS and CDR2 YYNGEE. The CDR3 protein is CASSIIGTGVNEQFF. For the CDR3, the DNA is TGTGCCAGCAGCATTATCGGGACAGGGGTCAATGAGCAGTTCTTC.

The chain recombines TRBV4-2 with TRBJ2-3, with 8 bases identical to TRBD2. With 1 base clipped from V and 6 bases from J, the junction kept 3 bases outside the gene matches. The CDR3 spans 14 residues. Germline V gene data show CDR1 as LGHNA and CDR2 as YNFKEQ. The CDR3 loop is CASSQAGGDDTQYF. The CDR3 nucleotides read TGTGCCAGCAGCCAAGCGGGGGGGGACGATACGCAGTATTTT.

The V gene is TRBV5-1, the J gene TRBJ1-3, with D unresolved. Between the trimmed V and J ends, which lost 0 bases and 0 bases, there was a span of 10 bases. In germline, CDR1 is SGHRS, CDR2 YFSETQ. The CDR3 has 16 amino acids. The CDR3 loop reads CASSLGAATSGNTIYF. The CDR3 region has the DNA TGCGCCAGCAGCTTGGGGGCAGCTACCTCTGGAAACACCATATATTTT.

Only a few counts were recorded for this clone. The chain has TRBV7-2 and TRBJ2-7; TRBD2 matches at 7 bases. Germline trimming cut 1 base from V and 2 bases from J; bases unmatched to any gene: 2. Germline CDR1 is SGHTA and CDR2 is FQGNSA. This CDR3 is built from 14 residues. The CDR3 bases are TGTGCCAGCAGCTTAGGTCGGGGGGCCTACGAGCAGTACTTC. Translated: CASSLGRGAYEQYF.